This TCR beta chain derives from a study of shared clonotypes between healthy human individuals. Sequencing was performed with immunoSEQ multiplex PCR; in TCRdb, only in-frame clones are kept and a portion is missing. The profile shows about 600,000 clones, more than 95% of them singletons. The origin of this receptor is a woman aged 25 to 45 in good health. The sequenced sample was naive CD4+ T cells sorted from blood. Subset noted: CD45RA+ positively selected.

CDR3 region: CASSAPRVSGANVLTF. The CDR3 DNA reads as TGTGCCAGCAGTGCCCCCAGGGTATCTGGGGCCAACGTCCTGACTTTC. The chain has TRBV27 and TRBJ2-6; maybe TRBD1 (5 bases). Per germline, CDR1 MNHEY and CDR2 SMNVEV (reference sequence). The CDR3 extends over 16 amino acids. Trimming cost V 5 bases and J 1 base, with 12 bases left between them. The full variable domain, in which reference TRBV27 and TRBJ2-6 provide the parts outside the CDR3, is EAQVTQNPRYLITVTGKKLTVTCSQNMNHEYMSWYRQDPGLGLRQIYYSMNVEVTDKGDVPEGYKVSRKEKRNFPLILESPSPNQTSLYFCASSAPRVSGANVLTFGAGSRLTVL.